Below, 26 T cell receptor beta chains from the same sample are listed, as sequenced in a study of CD8+ T cells in alopecia areata. RNA was isolated and reverse transcribed to cDNA, the sequencing template. TCRdb keeps only in-frame clones here, not all; method: immunoSEQ multiplex PCR. The table shows roughly 220,000 clones, with 35% to 40% occurring only once. Treatment noted: oral pan-JAK inhibitor, 5-10 mg twice daily. Here the sequenced sample was CD4+ T cells sorted from blood, taken between weeks 30 and 35, from a patient treated with tofacitinib. These receptors came from a human donor with alopecia areata.

The rearrangement joins TRBV30 to TRBJ2-2, with D tentatively TRBD1 (6 bases). V was trimmed by 0 bases and J by 1 base, leaving 12 bases between them. Germline V gives CDR1 GTSNPN, CDR2 SVGIG (reference sequence). The CDR3 spans 16 residues. The CDR3 bases are TGTGCCTGGAGTGTACTTTGGACAGAGAACACCGGGGAGCTGTTTTTT. Translating gives CAWSVLWTENTGELFF. The whole variable domain, remainder taken from reference TRBV30 and TRBJ2-2, is SQTIHQWPATLVQPVGSPLSLECTVEGTSNPNLYWYRQAAGRGLQLLFYSVGIGQISSEVPQNLSASRPQDRQFILSSKKLLLSDSGFYLCAWSVLWTENTGELFFGEGSRLTVL.

The rearrangement links TRBV29-1 to TRBJ2-2; 7 bases line up with TRBD1. The CDR3 loop spans 17 amino acids. V was pared by 6 bases and J by 0 bases, with 13 bases of the junction left unmatched. The germline V gene encodes CDR1 SQVTM and CDR2 ANQGSEA. CDR3 nucleotide sequence: TGCAGCGTCCCAAAACAACAGGGGCTCGCGAACACCGGGGAGCTGTTTTTT. This encodes CSVPKQQGLANTGELFF.

This clone was picked up a small number of times. The chain uses TRBV5-6 and TRBJ2-7; D remains ambiguous. Germline V lookup: CDR1 SGHDT, CDR2 YYEEEE. V shed 0 bases and J shed 7 bases, with 14 bases lying between them. The CDR3 is 14 residues long. CDR3 residues: CASSLGILVWEQYF. CDR3 DNA: TGTGCCAGCAGCTTGGGCATACTTGTTTGGGAGCAGTACTTC.

The chain carries TRBV25-1 and TRBJ1-2; unclear D gene. Germline-derived CDR1 and CDR2 are MGHDK and SYGVNS. The CDR3 runs 12 residues. Trimming took off 0 bases at V and 4 bases at J, with 3 bases between the two ends. CDR3 in amino acids: CASSEYGYGYTF. Written as DNA, the CDR3 is TGTGCCAGCAGTGAATACGGCTATGGCTACACCTTC.

This clone was detected only once. The chain has TRBV6-6 and TRBJ1-6; possibly TRBD1 for D (6 bases). The CDR3 runs to 12 residues. The V and J ends lost 6 bases and 10 bases respectively, with 10 bases between them. Looked up from germline, CDR1 is MNHNY and CDR2 is SVGAGI (reference sequence). CDR3 in DNA: TGTGCCAGCAGCAGGGGCGGATCACCCCTCCACTTT. Amino acid sequence: CASSRGGSPLHF.

The chain is built from TRBV7-8 and TRBJ2-3; 7 positions match TRBD1. Germline-derived CDR1 and CDR2 are SGHVS and FQNEAQ. The CDR3 is 15 residues long. J lost 2 bases, V lost 6 bases, and 8 bases had no gene match. The CDR3 protein is CASRNRGDSTDTQYF. The DNA of the CDR3 is TGTGCCAGCAGGAACAGGGGCGACTCCACAGATACGCAGTATTTT.

The rearrangement links TRBV7-8 to TRBJ1-1; D may be TRBD1 (5 bases). There are 13 residues in the CDR3. The V end was cut by 2 bases, the J end by 3 bases, with 7 bases between. CDR1 SGHVS and CDR2 FQNEAQ come from the germline V gene. The CDR3 DNA reads TGTGCCAGCAGCTTACGGGGGGACACTGAAGCTTTCTTT. This codes for CASSLRGDTEAFF.

V and J are TRBV7-9 and TRBJ2-3; D may be TRBD2 (6 bases). Germline lookup yields CDR1 SEHNR and CDR2 FQNEAQ (reference sequence). There are 14 residues in the CDR3. Trimming pared 5 bases from V and 2 bases from J, leaving 11 bases between. The CDR3 reads CASSRDFNTDTQYF. In nucleotides, the CDR3 is TGTGCCAGCAGCCGGGACTTCAACACAGATACGCAGTATTTT.

This clone was seen more than once but under ten times. The chain recombines TRBV29-1 with TRBJ2-1, with 7 nucleotides matching TRBD2. Germline CDR1 SQVTM, CDR2 ANQGSEA. J was trimmed by 3 bases and V by 6 bases; bases with no gene match: 5. CDR3 length: 13 amino acids. The chain's CDR3 is CSVGGGVYNEQFF. The CDR3 DNA reads TGCAGCGTCGGGGGAGGGGTCTACAATGAGCAGTTCTTC.

The gene calls are TRBV30 and TRBJ1-6; TRBD1 agrees at 7 bases. J lost 9 bases, V lost 2 bases, and 7 bases had no gene match. Germline values: CDR1 GTSNPN, CDR2 SVGIG (reference sequence). The CDR3 covers 14 residues. This chain's CDR3 is CAWSTGARGSPLHF. The CDR3 bases are TGTGCCTGGAGTACAGGGGCCCGCGGTTCACCCCTCCACTTT.

In this sample, this clone turned up once. The rearrangement links TRBV30 to TRBJ1-4; perhaps TRBD1 as D (6 bases). V lost 4 bases and J 5 bases, leaving 11 bases between the germline ends. Germline values: CDR1 GTSNPN, CDR2 SVGIG (reference sequence). This CDR3 contains 13 residues. In DNA, the CDR3 is TGTGCCTGGACAGGGGAGGCGAATGAAAAACTGTTTTTT. Its protein product is CAWTGEANEKLFF. The variable domain in full, completed from reference TRBV30 and TRBJ1-4, reads SQTIHQWPATLVQPVGSPLSLECTVEGTSNPNLYWYRQAAGRGLQLLFYSVGIGQISSEVPQNLSASRPQDRQFILSSKKLLLSDSGFYLCAWTGEANEKLFFGSGTQLSVL.

The chain couples TRBV29-1 to TRBJ2-2, with no clear D. V dropped 1 base and J dropped 4 bases, with 7 bases sitting between them. Germline assignment: CDR1 SQVTM and CDR2 ANQGSEA. The CDR3 consists of 13 residues. The CDR3 DNA is TGCAGCGTTGAAGGGCTTACCACCGGGGAGCTGTTTTTT. Translation: CSVEGLTTGELFF.

The V and J genes are TRBV29-1 and TRBJ1-1, with TRBD1 as a possible D gene (5 bases). The germline V and J ends were trimmed by 7 bases and 0 bases, with 15 bases remaining between them. The V gene's germline CDR1 is SQVTM and CDR2 ANQGSEA. CDR3 length: 14 amino acids. CDR3 residues: CSADIGTLNTEAFF. The CDR3 DNA sequence: TGCAGCGCCGACATAGGGACCCTGAACACTGAAGCTTTCTTT.

Only a few counts were recorded for this clone. The chain employs TRBV30 and TRBJ1-2; tentatively, D is TRBD1 (6 bases). CDR3 length: 14 residues. Trimming stripped 0 bases from V and 5 bases from J, with 13 bases between. The germline V gene encodes CDR1 GTSNPN and CDR2 SVGIG (reference sequence). The CDR3 reads CAWSVGGGTYGYTF. In DNA form, the CDR3 reads TGTGCCTGGAGTGTCGGAGGGGGTACTTATGGCTACACCTTC.

J is TRBJ2-7 and V is TRBV27; D is perhaps TRBD1 or TRBD2 (5 bases each). The length of the CDR3 is 13 residues. Trimming pared 8 bases from V and 6 bases from J, leaving 17 bases between. Germline CDR1 reads MNHEY; CDR2 reads SMNVEV (reference sequence). The CDR3 region has the DNA TGTGCCAGCCGACGGGGCCTTCGTGGCGAGCAGTACTTC. Translation gives CASRRGLRGEQYF.

With respect to this clone: The same CDR3 also results from other DNA sequences found in this sample. This chain joins TRBV5-6 and TRBJ1-3; D not resolved. CDR1 SGHDT and CDR2 YYEEEE come from the germline V gene. This CDR3 spans 15 amino acids. V lost 1 base, J lost 0 bases, and 8 bases lay in between. The DNA for the CDR3 is TGTGCCAGCAGCTTGACGGGGAACTCTGGAAACACCATATATTTT. This gives the protein CASSLTGNSGNTIYF.

Concerning this clone itself: Other DNA sequences in the same sample also yield this CDR3. The rearrangement links TRBV4-1 to TRBJ2-5; the D is unclear. CDR3 size: 13 residues. In germline, CDR1 is MGHRA, CDR2 YSYEKL. With 0 bases removed from V and 4 bases from J, the gap between germline ends came to 6 bases. The CDR3 reads CASSQDGRETQYF. CDR3 DNA: TGCGCCAGCAGCCAAGACGGGCGAGAGACCCAGTACTTC.

The chain recombines TRBV2 with TRBJ2-1; 7 nucleotides line up with TRBD2. CDR1 and CDR2 from the germline V gene are SNHLY and FYNNEI. CDR3 size: 12 residues. With V trimmed by 4 bases and J by 7 bases, 1 base remained unmatched. CDR3 residues: CASSGAGNEQFF. The CDR3 DNA sequence: TGTGCCAGCAGTGGAGCGGGGAATGAGCAGTTCTTC.

The chain carries TRBV5-6 and TRBJ1-2; perhaps TRBD1 as D (5 bases). Trimming removed 3 bases at V and 4 bases at J, with 10 bases between. The germline CDR1 and CDR2 sequences are SGHDT and YYEEEE. This CDR3 region has 13 residues. The CDR3 region is CASSSSGIYGYTF. The CDR3 nucleotides read TGTGCCAGCAGCTCATCAGGGATCTATGGCTACACCTTC. Complete variable domain (other parts from reference TRBV5-6 and TRBJ1-2): DAGVTQSPTHLIKTRGQQVTLRCSPKSGHDTVSWYQQALGQGPQFIFQYYEEEERQRGNFPDRFSGHQFPNYSSELNVNALLLGDSALYLCASSSSGIYGYTFGSGTRLTVV.

This clone was recorded a few times. The chain carries TRBV7-8 and TRBJ2-7, with a weak D call TRBD2 (6 bases). The CDR3 extends over 15 amino acids. Germline CDR1 is SGHVS and CDR2 is FQNEAQ. Trimming took 5 bases from V and 3 from J, leaving 17 bases between them. For the CDR3, the DNA is TGTGCCAGCAGCATCCCTAGCGCTCGCGTCTACGAGCAGTACTTC. Amino acids: CASSIPSARVYEQYF.

In this sample, this clone turned up a few times. The chain employs TRBV5-1 and TRBJ2-1, with 10 bases that match TRBD2. V dropped 3 bases and J dropped 7; count of bases not matched to a gene: 10. The length of the CDR3 is 16 residues. CDR1 and CDR2 (germline): SGHRS, YFSETQ. The CDR3 sequence: CASSYDSGRFFNEQFF. In nucleotides, the CDR3 is TGCGCCAGCAGCTACGATAGCGGGAGGTTCTTTAATGAGCAGTTCTTC.

J is TRBJ1-1 and V is TRBV30, with no clear D. This CDR3 is built from 15 residues. Trimming left V 0 bases short and J 4 bases short, with 15 bases between. Germline CDR1 and CDR2: GTSNPN and SVGIG (reference sequence). CDR3 nucleotide sequence: TGTGCCTGGAGTGTATACCCCACAGTAGGCACTGAAGCTTTCTTT. Encoded protein: CAWSVYPTVGTEAFF. Variable domain in full (rest from reference TRBV30 and TRBJ1-1): SQTIHQWPATLVQPVGSPLSLECTVEGTSNPNLYWYRQAAGRGLQLLFYSVGIGQISSEVPQNLSASRPQDRQFILSSKKLLLSDSGFYLCAWSVYPTVGTEAFFGQGTRLTVV.

This clone occurred a few times. The V and J genes are TRBV7-6 and TRBJ2-5; D may be TRBD1 or TRBD2 (5 bases each). Per germline, CDR1 SGHVS and CDR2 FNYEAQ. The CDR3 is 14 residues long. V lost 5 bases to trimming and J lost 1 base, with 11 bases between them. The CDR3 DNA reads TGTGCCAGCAGCCCCCGAGGGACCCAAGAGACCCAGTACTTC. It encodes CASSPRGTQETQYF. Based on the CDR3 plus reference TRBV7-6 and TRBJ2-5, the full variable domain is GAGVSQSPRYKVTKRGQDVALRCDPISGHVSLYWYRQALGQGPEFLTYFNYEAQQDKSGLPNDRFSAERPEGSISTLTIQRTEQRDSAMYRCASSPRGTQETQYFGPGTRLLVL.

V is TRBV5-6 and J is TRBJ2-1; no definite D call. CDR3 length: 12 residues. The germline gives CDR1 SGHDT, CDR2 YYEEEE. Trimming took off 0 bases at V and 9 bases at J, with 7 bases between the two ends. This CDR3 is CASSLVYREQFF. CDR3 in DNA: TGTGCCAGCAGCTTGGTCTACCGTGAGCAGTTCTTC.

This chain connects TRBV14 to TRBJ1-1; no clear D. The CDR3 covers 15 residues. CDR1 and CDR2 (germline): SGHDN, FVKESK. V was pared by 4 bases and J by 4 bases, with 16 bases between. The chain's CDR3 is CASSPTGFWGTEAFF. Written as DNA, the CDR3 is TGTGCCAGCAGCCCAACGGGATTCTGGGGCACTGAAGCTTTCTTT.

This clone has a handful of counts. The chain is built from TRBV7-2 and TRBJ1-2, with 8 bases fitting TRBD1. CDR1 is SGHTA, CDR2 FQGNSA, per germline. Unmatched junction bases numbered 9, after V lost 4 bases and J lost 8 bases. The CDR3 is 14 amino acids. CDR3 region: CASSSPTGVEGYTF. The DNA for the CDR3 is TGTGCCAGCAGCTCACCGACAGGGGTGGAGGGCTACACCTTC.